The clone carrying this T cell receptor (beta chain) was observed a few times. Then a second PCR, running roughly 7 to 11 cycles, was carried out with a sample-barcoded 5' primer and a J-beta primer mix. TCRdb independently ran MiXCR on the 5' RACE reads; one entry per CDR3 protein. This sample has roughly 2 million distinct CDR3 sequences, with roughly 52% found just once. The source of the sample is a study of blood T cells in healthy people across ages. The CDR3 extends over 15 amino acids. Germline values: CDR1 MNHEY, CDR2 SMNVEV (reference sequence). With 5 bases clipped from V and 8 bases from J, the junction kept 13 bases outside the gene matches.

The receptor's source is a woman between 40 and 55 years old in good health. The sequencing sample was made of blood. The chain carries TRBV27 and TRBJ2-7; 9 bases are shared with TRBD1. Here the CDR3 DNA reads TGTGCCAGCAGTCCCGCCGGGACAGGGTTCGGTCAGCAGTACTTC. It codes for CASSPAGTGFGQQYF.